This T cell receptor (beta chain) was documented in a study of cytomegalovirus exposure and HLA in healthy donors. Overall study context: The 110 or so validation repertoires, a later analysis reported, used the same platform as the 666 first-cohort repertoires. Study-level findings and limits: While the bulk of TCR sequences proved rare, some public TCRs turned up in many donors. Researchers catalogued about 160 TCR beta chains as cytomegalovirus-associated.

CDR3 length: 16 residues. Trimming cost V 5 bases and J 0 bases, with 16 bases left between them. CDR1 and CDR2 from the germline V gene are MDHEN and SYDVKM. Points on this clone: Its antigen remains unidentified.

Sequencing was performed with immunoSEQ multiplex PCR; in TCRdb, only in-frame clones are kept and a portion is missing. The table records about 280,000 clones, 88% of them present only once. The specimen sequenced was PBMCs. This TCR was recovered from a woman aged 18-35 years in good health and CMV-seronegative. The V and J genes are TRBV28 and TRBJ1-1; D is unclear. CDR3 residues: CASSPPAGIMNTEAFF. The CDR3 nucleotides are TGTGCCAGCAGTCCCCCGGCGGGGATTATGAACACTGAAGCTTTCTTT.